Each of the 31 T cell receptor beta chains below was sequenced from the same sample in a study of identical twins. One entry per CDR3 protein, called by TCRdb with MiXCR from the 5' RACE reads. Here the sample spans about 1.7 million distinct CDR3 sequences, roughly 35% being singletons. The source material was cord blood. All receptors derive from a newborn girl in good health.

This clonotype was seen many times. CDR3 sequence: CASSSQGANEKLFF. CDR3 nucleotide sequence: TGTGCCAGCAGCTCACAGGGGGCTAATGAAAAACTGTTTTTT. The V gene is TRBV7-2, the J gene TRBJ1-4; TRBD1 matches at 8 bases. V trimming: 4 bases; J trimming: 3 bases; junction bases outside the gene matches: 1. From germline, CDR1 is SGHTA and CDR2 FQGNSA. There are 14 residues in the CDR3.

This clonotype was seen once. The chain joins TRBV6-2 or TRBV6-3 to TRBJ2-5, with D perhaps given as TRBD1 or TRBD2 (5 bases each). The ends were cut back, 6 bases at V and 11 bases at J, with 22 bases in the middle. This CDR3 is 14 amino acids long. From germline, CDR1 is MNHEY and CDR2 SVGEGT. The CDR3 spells CASRPSGPRVEQYF. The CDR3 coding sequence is TGTGCCAGCAGGCCGTCGGGACCGCGGGTTGAGCAGTACTTC.

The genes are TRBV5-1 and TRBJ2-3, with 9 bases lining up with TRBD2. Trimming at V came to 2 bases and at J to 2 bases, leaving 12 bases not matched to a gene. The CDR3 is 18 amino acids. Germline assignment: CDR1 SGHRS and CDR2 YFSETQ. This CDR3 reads CASSLRRLAGLVTDTQYF. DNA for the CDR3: TGCGCCAGCAGCTTAAGGAGGCTAGCGGGATTGGTCACAGATACGCAGTATTTT.

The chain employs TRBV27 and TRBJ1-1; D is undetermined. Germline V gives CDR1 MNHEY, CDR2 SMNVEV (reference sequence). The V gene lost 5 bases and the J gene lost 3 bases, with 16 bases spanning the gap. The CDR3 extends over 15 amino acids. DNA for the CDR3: TGTGCCAGCAGTCCCCTGGGTACGGAGGACACTGAAGCTTTCTTT. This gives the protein CASSPLGTEDTEAFF.

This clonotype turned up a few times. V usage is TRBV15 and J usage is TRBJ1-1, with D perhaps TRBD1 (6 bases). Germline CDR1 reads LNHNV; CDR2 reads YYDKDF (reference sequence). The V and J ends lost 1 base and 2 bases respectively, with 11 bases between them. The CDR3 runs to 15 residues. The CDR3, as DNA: TGTGCCACCAGCAGAGGAGCCGGGGGCAACACTGAAGCTTTCTTT. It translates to CATSRGAGGNTEAFF.

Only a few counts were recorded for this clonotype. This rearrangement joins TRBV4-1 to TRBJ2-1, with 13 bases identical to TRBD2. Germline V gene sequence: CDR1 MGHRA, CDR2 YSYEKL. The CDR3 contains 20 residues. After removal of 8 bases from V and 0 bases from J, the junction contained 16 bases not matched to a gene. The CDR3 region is CASGRLPGLAGSSSYNEQFF. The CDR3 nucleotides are TGCGCCAGCGGCCGACTACCGGGACTAGCGGGGTCAAGCTCCTACAATGAGCAGTTCTTC.

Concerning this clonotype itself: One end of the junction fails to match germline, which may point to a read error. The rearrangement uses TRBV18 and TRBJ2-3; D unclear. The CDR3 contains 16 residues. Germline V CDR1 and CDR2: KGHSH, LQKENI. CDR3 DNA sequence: TGTGCCAGCGCACCATTCTCTCGGCAAGGTGGGGAAACGCAGTATTTT. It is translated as CASAPFSRQGGETQYF.

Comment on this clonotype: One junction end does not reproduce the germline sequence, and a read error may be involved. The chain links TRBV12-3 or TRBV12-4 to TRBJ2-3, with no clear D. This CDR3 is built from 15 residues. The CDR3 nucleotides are TGTGCCAGCAAAGAAACACCGAGTAGCACAGATACGGAGTATTTT. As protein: CASKETPSSTDTEYF.

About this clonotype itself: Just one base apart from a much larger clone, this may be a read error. The CDR3 region has the DNA TGCGCCAGCAGCTTGTACGCTGGCGGCTACAATGAGCAGTTCTTC. Translated, it gives CASSLYAGGYNEQFF. The chain carries TRBV5-1 and TRBJ2-1, with no clear D. Germline assignment: CDR1 SGHRS and CDR2 YFSETQ. The CDR3 totals 15 residues. Trimming shortened V by 1 base and J by 3 bases, and 11 bases separated the two germline ends.

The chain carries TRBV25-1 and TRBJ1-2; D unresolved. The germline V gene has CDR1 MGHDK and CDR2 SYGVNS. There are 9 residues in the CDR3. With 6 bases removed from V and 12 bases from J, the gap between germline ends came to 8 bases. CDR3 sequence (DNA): TGTGCCAGCAGCACCGTGGACACCTTC. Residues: CASSTVDTF.

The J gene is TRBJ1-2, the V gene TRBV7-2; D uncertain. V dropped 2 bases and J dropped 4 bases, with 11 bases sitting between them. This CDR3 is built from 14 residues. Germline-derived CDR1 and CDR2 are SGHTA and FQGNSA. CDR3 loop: CASSLMVRGYGYTF. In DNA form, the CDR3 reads TGTGCCAGCAGCTTAATGGTTCGGGGCTATGGCTACACCTTC.

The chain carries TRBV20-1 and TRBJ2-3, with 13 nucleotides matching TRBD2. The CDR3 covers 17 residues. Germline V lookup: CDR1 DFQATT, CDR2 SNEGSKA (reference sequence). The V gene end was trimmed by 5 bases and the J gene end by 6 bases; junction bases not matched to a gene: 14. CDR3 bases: TGCAGTGCTGCCGGACTAGCGGGAGACCCACCGAACGATACGCAGTATTTT. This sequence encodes CSAAGLAGDPPNDTQYF.

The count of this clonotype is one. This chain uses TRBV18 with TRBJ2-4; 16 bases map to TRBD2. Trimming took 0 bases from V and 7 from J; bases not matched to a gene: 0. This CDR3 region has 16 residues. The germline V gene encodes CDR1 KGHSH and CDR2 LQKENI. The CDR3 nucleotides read TGTGCCAGCTCACCACCGGGACTAGCGGGGGGGAACATTCAGTACTTC. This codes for CASSPPGLAGGNIQYF.

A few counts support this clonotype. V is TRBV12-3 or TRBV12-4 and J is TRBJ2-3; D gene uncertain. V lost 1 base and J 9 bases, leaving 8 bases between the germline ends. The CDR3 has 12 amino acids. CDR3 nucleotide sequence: TGTGCCAGCAGTTTAGGGCTAGTCACGCAGTATTTT. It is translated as CASSLGLVTQYF.

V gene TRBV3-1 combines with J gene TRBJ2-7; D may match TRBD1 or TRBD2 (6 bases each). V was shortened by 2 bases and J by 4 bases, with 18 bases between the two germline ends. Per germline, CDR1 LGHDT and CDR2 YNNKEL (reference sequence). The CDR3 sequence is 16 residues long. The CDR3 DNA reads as TGTGCCAGCAGCCAACTCGTCGGGGGCCCAACTTACGAGCAGTACTTC. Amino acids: CASSQLVGGPTYEQYF.

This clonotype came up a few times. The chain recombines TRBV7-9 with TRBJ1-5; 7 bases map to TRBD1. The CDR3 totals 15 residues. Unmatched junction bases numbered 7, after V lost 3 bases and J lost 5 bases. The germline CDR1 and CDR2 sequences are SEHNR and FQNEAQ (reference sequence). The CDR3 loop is CASSFGQVGDQPQHF. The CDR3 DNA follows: TGTGCCAGCAGCTTCGGACAGGTAGGGGATCAGCCCCAGCATTTT.

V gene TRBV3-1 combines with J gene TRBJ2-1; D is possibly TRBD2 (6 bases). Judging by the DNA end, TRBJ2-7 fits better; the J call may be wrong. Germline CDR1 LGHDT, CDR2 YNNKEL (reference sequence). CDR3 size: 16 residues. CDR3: CASSQRDRGVYNEQYF. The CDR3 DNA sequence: TGTGCCAGCAGCCAACGGGATCGCGGGGTCTACAATGAGCAGTACTTC.

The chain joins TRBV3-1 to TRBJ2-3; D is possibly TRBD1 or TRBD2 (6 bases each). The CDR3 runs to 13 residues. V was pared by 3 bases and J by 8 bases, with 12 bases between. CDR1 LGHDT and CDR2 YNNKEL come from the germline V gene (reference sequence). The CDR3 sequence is CASSQERGATQYF. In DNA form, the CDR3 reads TGTGCCAGCAGCCAGGAGAGGGGGGCTACGCAGTATTTT.

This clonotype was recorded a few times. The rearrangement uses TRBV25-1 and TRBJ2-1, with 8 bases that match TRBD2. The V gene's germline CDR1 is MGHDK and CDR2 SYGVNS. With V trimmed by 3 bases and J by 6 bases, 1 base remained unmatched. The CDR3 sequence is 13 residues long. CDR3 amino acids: CASSDRGGNEQFF. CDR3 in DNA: TGTGCCAGCAGTGACCGGGGGGGCAATGAGCAGTTCTTC. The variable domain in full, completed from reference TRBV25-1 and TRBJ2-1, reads EADIYQTPRYLVIGTGKKITLECSQTMGHDKMYWYQQDPGMELHLIHYSYGVNSTEKGDLSSESTVSRIRTEHFPLTLESARPSHTSQYLCASSDRGGNEQFFGPGTRLTVL.

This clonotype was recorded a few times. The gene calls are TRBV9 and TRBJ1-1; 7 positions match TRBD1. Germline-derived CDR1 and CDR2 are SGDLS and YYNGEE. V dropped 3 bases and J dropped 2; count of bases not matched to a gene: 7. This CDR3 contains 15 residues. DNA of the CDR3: TGTGCCAGCAGCGACGACAGGGCCGGAAACACTGAAGCTTTCTTT. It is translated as CASSDDRAGNTEAFF.

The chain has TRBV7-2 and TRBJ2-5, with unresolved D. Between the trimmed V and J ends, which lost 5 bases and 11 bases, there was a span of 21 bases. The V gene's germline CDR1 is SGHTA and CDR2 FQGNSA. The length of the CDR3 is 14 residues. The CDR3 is CASSERMSYNEQYF. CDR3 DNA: TGTGCCAGCAGCGAACGCATGTCCTACAATGAGCAGTACTTC.

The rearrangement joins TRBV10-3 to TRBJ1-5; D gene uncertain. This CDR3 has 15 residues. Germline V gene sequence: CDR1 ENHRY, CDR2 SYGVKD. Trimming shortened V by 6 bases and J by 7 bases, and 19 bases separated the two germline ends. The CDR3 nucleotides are TGTGCCATCAGCCCGGGTCTGGCGGTGGGGCAGCCCCAGCATTTT. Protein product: CAISPGLAVGQPQHF.

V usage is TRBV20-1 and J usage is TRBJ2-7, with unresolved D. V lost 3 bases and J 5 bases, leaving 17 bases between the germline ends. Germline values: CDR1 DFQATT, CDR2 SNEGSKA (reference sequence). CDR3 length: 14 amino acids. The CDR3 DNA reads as TGCAGTGCTAGGCCCGGGTTTGGATTGGACGAGCAGTACTTC. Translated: CSARPGFGLDEQYF.

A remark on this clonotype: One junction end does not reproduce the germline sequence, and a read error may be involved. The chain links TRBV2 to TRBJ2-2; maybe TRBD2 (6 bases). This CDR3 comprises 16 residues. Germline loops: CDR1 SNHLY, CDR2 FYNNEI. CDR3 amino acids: CASRSEGLRGAGELFF. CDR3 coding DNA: TGCGCCAGCAGGTCAGAGGGACTGAGAGGGGCCGGGGAGCTGTTTTTT.

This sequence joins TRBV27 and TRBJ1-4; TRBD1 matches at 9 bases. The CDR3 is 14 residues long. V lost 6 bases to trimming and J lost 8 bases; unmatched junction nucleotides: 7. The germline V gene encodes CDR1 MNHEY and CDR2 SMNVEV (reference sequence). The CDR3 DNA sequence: TGTGCCAGCAGGGGACAGGGCAAGTCGGAAAAACTGTTTTTT. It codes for CASRGQGKSEKLFF.

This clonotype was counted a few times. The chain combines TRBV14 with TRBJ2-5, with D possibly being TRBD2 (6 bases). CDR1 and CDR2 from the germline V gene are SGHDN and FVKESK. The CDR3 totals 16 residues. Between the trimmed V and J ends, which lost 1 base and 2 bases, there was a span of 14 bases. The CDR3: CASSQGVLASQETQYF. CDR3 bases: TGTGCCAGCAGCCAAGGTGTCCTAGCGTCTCAAGAGACCCAGTACTTC.

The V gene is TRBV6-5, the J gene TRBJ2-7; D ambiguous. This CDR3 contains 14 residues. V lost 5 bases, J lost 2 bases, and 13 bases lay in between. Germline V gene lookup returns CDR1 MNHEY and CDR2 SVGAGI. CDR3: CASSPRTNPYEQYF. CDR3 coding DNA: TGTGCCAGCAGTCCCCGGACCAACCCCTACGAGCAGTACTTC.

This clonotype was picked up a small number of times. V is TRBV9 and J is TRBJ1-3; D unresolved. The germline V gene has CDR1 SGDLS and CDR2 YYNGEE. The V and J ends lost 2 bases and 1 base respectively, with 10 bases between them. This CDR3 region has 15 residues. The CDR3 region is CASSVDSGSGNTIYF. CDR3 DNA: TGTGCCAGCAGCGTTGACTCTGGGTCTGGAAACACCATATATTTT.

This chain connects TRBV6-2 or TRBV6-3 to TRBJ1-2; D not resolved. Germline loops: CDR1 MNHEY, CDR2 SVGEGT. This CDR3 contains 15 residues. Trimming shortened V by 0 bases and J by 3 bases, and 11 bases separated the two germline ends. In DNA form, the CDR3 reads TGTGCCAGCAGTTACTCTACGACACCCTACTATGGCTACACCTTC. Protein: CASSYSTTPYYGYTF.

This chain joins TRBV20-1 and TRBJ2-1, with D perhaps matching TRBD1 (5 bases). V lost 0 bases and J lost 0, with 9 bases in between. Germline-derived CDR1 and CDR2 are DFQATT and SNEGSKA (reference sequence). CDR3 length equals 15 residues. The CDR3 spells CSARDYDSSYNEQFF. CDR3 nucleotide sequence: TGCAGTGCTAGAGATTACGACAGCTCCTACAATGAGCAGTTCTTC.

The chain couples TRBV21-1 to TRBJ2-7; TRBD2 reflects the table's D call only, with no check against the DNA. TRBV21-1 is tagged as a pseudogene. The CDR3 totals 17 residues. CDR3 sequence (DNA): TGTGCCAGCAGCAAACCCGGTCCGGGACTTCTGTTTTTTGGGCAGTACTTC. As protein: CASSKPGPGLLFFGQYF.